This T cell receptor beta chain was documented in a study of OX40 agonist ivuxolimab in advanced cancers. The data were produced by immunoSEQ multiplex PCR, yet TCRdb's version contains in-frame clones alone and is incomplete. Counted here are 43,000 or so clones, approximately 86% occurring once; the ten biggest clones make up about 35%. The study's findings and limits: Expanded clones were, on average, more numerous among CD8+ T cells than CD4+. It was not determined which antigens were specifically recognized by the peripheral T cells that had undergone clonal expansion.

On this clone: The antigen is undetermined.

With 1 base removed from V and 9 bases from J, the gap between germline ends came to 12 bases. The CDR3 is 13 residues long. Germline CDR1 is SGHVS and CDR2 is FQNEAQ. Sequencing was performed on CD4+ or CD8+ T cells sorted from blood, taken in a trial of the OX40 agonist ivuxolimab. The rearrangement joins TRBV7-8 to TRBJ2-5; D is ambiguous. The receptor comes from an adult with an advanced solid tumor such as melanoma, head and neck, liver or kidney cancer. The CDR3 here is CASSLGRPVAQYF. The CDR3, as DNA: TGTGCCAGCAGCTTAGGACGGCCGGTGGCCCAGTACTTC.